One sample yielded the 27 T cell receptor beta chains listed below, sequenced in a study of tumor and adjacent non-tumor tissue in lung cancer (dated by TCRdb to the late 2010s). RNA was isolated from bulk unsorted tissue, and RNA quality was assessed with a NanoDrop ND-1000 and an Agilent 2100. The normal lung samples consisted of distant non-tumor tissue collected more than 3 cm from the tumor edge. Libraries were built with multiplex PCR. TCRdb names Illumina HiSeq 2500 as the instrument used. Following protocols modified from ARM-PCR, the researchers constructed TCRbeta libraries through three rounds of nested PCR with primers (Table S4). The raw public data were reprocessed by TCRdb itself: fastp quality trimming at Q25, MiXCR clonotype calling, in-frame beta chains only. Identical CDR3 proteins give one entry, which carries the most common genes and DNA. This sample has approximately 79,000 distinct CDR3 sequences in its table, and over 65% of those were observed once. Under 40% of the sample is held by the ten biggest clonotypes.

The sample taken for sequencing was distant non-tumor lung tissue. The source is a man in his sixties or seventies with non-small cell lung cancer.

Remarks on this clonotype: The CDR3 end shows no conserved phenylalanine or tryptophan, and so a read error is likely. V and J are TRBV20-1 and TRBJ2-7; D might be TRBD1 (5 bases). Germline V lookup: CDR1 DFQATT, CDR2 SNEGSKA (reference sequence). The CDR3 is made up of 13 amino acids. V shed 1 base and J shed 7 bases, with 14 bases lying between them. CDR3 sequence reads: CSARGTFEGEQYL. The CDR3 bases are TGCAGTGCTAGAGGGACATTTGAAGGGGAGCAGTACCTC.

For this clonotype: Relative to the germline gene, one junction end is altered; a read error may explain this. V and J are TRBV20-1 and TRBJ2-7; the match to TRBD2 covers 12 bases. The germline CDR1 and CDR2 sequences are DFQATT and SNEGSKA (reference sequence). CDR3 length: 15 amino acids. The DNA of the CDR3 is TGCAGTGATAGAGAAGGACTAGCGGGGACCTGCAAGCAGTACTTC. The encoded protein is CSDREGLAGTCKQYF.

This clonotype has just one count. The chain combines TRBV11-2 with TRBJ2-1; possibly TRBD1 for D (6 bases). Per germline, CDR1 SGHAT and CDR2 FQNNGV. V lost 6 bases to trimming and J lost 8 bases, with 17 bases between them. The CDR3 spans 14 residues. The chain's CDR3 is CASSLQGVAYEQFF. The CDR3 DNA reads TGTGCCAGCAGTTTACAGGGAGTAGCTTATGAGCAGTTCTTC.

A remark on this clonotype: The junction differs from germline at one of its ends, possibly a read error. CDR3 loop: CCVVPYQSMGEDGYTF. The CDR3 DNA sequence: TGCTGCGTTGTCCCCTATCAATCCATGGGAGAAGATGGCTACACCTTC. V is TRBV29-1 and J is TRBJ1-2; D gene ambiguous. Germline assignment: CDR1 SQVTM and CDR2 ANQGSEA. The CDR3 covers 16 residues.

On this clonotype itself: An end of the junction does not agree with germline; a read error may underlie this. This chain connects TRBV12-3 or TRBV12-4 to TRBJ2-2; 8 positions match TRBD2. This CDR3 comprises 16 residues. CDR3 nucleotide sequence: TGTGCCAGCAGTCTATACAGCGGGAGTTATACCGGGGAGCGGTTTTTT. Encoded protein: CASSLYSGSYTGERFF.

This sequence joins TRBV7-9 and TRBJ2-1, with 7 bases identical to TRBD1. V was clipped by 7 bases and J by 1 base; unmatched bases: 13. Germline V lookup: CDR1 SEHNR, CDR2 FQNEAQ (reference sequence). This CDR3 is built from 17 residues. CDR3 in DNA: TGTGCCAGCAACCCAAACAGGGGCCCCCCATCCTACAATGAGCAGTTCTTC. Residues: CASNPNRGPPSYNEQFF.

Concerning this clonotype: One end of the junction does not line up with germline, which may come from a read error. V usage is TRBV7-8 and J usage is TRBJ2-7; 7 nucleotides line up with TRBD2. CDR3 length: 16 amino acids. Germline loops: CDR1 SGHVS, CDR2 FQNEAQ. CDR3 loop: CASSSSGQAGIYEQYF. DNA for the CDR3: TGTGCCAGTAGCTCGTCCGGACAAGCGGGAATTTACGAGCAGTACTTC.

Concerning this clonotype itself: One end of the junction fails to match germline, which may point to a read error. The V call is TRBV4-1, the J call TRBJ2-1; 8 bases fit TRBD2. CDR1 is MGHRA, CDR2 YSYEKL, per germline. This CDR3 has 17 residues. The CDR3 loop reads CASSQVLSGTGWDEQLF. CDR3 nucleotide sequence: TGCGCCAGCAGCCAAGTCCTTAGCGGGACGGGGTGGGATGAACAGTTATTC.

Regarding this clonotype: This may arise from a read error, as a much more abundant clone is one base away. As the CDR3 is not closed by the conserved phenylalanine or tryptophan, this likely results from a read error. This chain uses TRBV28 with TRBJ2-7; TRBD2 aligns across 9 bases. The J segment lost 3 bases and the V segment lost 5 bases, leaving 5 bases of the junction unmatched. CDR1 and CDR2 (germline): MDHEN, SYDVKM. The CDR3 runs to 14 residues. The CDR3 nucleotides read TGTGCCAGCAGTCCCCTGACTAGCGGCTACGAGCAGTACTTA. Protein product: CASSPLTSGYEQYL.

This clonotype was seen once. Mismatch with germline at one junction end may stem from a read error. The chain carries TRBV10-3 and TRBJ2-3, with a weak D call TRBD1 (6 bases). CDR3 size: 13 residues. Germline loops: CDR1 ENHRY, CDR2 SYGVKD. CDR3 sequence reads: CAISVGDTNTQYF. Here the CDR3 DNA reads TGTGCCATCAGTGTAGGGGACACAAATACGCAGTATTTT.

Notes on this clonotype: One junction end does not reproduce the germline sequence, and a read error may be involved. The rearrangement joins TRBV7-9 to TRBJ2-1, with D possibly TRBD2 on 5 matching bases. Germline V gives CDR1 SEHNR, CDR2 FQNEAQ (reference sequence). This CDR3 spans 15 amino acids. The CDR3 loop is CASSPPGGGNNEQFF. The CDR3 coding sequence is TGCGCCAGCAGCCCCCCCGGAGGCGGAAACAATGAGCAGTTCTTC.

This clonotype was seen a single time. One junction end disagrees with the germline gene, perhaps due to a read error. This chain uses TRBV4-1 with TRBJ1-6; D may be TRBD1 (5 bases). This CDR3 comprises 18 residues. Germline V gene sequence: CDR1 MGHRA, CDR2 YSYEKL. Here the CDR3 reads CASSQAMTASSYNSPLHF. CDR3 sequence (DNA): TGTGCCAGCAGCCAAGCGATGACAGCAAGCTCCTATAATTCACCCCTCCACTTT.

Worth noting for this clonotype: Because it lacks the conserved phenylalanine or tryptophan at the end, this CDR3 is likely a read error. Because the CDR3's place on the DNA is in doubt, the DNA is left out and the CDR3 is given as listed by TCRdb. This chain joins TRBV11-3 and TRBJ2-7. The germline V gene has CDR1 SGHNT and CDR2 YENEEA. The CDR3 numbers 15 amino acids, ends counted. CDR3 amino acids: CASSLDDGTSYERYL.

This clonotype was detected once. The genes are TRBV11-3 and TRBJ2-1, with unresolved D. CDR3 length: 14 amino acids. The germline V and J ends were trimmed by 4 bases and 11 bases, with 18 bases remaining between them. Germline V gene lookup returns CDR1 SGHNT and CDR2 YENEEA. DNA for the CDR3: TGTGCCAGCAGCTCAGATCCCTCCTACAGTAAGCAGTTCTTC. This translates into CASSSDPSYSKQFF.

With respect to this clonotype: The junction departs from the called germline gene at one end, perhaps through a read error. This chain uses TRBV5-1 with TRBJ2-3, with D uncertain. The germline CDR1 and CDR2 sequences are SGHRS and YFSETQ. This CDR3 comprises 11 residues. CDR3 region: CATADGDTQYF. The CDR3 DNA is TGTGCCACTGCCGACGGGGATACGCAGTATTTT.

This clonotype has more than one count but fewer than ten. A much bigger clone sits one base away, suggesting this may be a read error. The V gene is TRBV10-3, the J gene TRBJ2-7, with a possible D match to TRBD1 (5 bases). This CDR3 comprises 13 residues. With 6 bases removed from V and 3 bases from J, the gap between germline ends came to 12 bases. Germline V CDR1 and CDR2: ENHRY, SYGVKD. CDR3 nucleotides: TGTGCCATCAGCCGAGACAGTTTCTACGAGCAGTACTTC. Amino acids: CAISRDSFYEQYF.

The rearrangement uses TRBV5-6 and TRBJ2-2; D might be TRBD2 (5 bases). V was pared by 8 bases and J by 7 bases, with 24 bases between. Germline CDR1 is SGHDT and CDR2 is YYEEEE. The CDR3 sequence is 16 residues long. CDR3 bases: TGTGCCAGTAACTTTGGAACCGGGAACTCAGGCGGGGAGCTGTTTTTT. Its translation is CASNFGTGNSGGELFF.

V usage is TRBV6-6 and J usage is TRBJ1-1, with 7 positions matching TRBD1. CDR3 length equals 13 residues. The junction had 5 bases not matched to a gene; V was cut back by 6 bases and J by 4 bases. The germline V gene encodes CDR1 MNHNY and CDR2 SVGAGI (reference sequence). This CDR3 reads CASRKGASTEAFF. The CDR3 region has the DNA TGTGCCAGCAGGAAGGGGGCGAGCACTGAAGCTTTCTTT.

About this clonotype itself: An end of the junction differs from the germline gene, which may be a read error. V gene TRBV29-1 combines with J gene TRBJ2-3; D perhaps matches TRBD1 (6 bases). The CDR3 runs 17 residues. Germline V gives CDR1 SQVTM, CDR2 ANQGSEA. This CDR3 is CSLLPYVTMGDTDMQYF. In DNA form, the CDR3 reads TGCAGCTTACTCCCATATGTGACAATGGGGGACACTGATATGCAGTATTTT.

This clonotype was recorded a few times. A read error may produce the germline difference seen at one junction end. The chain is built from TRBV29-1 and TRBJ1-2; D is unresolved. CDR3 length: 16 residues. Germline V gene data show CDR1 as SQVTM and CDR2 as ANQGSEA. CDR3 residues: CGVVPYQSSGEDGYAF. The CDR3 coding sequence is TGCGGCGTTGTCCCTTATCAATCCTCGGGAGAAGATGGCTACGCCTTC.

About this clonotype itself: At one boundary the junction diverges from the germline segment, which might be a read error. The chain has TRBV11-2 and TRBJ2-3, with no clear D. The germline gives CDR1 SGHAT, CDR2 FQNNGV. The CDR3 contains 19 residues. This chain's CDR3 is CASSPPSRSASTLPDTEYF. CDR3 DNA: TGTGCCAGCAGCCCCCCCAGCCGGAGTGCCTCGACGCTCCCAGATACGGAGTATTTT. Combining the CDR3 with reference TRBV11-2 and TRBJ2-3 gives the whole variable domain EAGVAQSPRYKIIEKRQSVAFWCNPISGHATLYWYQQILGQGPKLLIQFQNNGVVDDSQLPKDRFSAERLKGVDSTLKIQPAKLEDSAVYLCASSPPSRSASTLPDTEYFGPGTRLTVL.

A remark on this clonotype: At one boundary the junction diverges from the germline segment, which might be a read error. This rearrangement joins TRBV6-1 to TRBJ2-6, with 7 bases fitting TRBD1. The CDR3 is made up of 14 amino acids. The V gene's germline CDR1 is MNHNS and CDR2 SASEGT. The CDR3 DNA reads TGTGCGAGCAGTGAGGGGGCTTGTGCCAACGTCCTGACTTTC. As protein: CASSEGACANVLTF.

CDR3 residues: CASSSTSGRPYKRYF. The CDR3 nucleotides read TGTGCCAGCAGTTCCACTAGCGGGAGGCCCTACAAGCGGTACTTC. This chain uses TRBV12-3 or TRBV12-4 with TRBJ2-7, with 12 bases lining up with TRBD2. The trim removed 4 bases at V and 12 bases at J, leaving 13 bases unmatched. The CDR3 consists of 15 residues.

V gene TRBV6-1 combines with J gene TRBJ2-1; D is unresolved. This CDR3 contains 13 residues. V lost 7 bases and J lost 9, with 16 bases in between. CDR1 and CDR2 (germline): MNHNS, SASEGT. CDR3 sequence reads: CASIGISLREQFF. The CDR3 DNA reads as TGTGCCAGCATCGGCATCTCCCTGCGTGAGCAGTTCTTC.

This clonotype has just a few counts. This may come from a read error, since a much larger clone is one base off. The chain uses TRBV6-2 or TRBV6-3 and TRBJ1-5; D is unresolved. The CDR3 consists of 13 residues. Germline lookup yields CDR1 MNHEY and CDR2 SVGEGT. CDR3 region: CASSYTSNQSQHF. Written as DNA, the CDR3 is TGTGCCAGCAGTTACACCAGTAATCAGTCCCAGCATTTT.

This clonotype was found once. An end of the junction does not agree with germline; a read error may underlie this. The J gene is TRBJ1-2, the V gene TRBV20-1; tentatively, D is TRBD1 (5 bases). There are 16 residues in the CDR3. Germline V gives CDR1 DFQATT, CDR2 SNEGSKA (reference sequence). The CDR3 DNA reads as TGCAGTGCTAGAGATTGGGCAGGGACGGACCTGAAAGGCTACACTTTC. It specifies CSARDWAGTDLKGYTF.

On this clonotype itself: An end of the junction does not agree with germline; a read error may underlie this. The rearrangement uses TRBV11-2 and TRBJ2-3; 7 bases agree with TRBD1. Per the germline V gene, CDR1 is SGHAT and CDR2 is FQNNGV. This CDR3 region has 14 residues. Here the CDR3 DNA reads TGTGTCAGCAGTTCACAGGGGTTCTCAGATGCGCAGTATTTT. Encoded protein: CVSSSQGFSDAQYF.